This T cell receptor (beta chain) was documented in a study of cytomegalovirus exposure and HLA in healthy donors. Points from the study as a whole: Only CMV serostatus was available as immune exposure information. TCR beta V segments were, for the most part, productive about 87% or about 30% of the time in an earlier analysis. The authors assumed roughly uniform sequencing depth across donors for presence/absence analyses.

The primer mix had 60 Vbeta and 13 Jbeta primers. In the original workflow: About 10 million shared chains were among around 78 million unique TCR beta chains counted in a later analysis. The table came from immunoSEQ multiplex PCR; TCRdb's copy has only in-frame clones and leaves some out. V and J calls and clone size come straight from that table; D and trimming were deduced from the DNA. The sample shows 180,000 or so clones, more than 75% of them seen only once. Worth noting for this clone: Its target is not known.

Material for sequencing was PBMCs. The receptor comes from a man between 40 and 49 years old in good health and CMV-seronegative.

The CDR3 DNA reads TGTGCCAGCAGTCGACAAAATCGGAACACAGATACGCAGTATTTT. Encoded protein: CASSRQNRNTDTQYF. The chain has TRBV2 and TRBJ2-3; no clear D gene. V was shortened by 5 bases and J by 2 bases, with 14 bases between the two germline ends. The CDR3 loop spans 15 amino acids. Germline CDR1 is SNHLY and CDR2 is FYNNEI.